This entry lists 21 T cell receptor beta chains sequenced from one sample in a study of cytomegalovirus exposure and HLA in healthy donors. Primers for the PCR totalled 60 Vbeta and 13 Jbeta. TCRdb keeps only in-frame clones here, not all; method: immunoSEQ multiplex PCR. The sample gives about 160,000 clones, roughly 82% of which show up once; approximately 1.4% is in the top ten. Sample: PBMCs. The receptor source for this set is a girl between 5 and 17 years old in good health and CMV-seropositive.

The rearrangement uses TRBV5-4 and TRBJ1-4, with 8 bases that match TRBD1. This CDR3 is built from 15 residues. With V trimmed by 4 bases and J by 5 bases, 7 bases remained unmatched. Germline V gene data show CDR1 as SGHNT and CDR2 as YYREEE (reference sequence). The CDR3 sequence is CASSPPGTGNEKLFF. CDR3 DNA sequence: TGTGCCAGCAGCCCCCCCGGGACAGGCAATGAAAAACTGTTTTTT.

The chain joins TRBV6-5 to TRBJ2-2; tentatively, D is TRBD2 (5 bases). Trimming pared 2 bases from V and 6 bases from J, leaving 10 bases between. The CDR3 length is 14 residues. Germline V CDR1 and CDR2: MNHEY, SVGAGI. CDR3 residues: CASSYRRFSGELFF. The CDR3 DNA follows: TGTGCCAGCAGTTACCGGAGGTTTTCCGGGGAGCTGTTTTTT.

This chain connects TRBV6-1 to TRBJ2-5, with D possibly TRBD2 on 6 matching bases. Deletions cut 8 bases from V and 5 bases from J, with 12 bases between. This CDR3 is 12 amino acids long. Germline loops: CDR1 MNHNS, CDR2 SASEGT. The CDR3 DNA sequence: TGTGCCAGCTCGGCGGGAACGGAGACCCAGTACTTC. The encoded protein is CASSAGTETQYF.

This chain uses TRBV7-2 with TRBJ2-3, with D tentatively TRBD2 (6 bases). Germline CDR1 SGHTA, CDR2 FQGNSA. There are 15 residues in the CDR3. The V end was cut by 5 bases, the J end by 11 bases, with 23 bases between. This CDR3 reads CASSPFSGARIGQYF. For the CDR3, the DNA is TGTGCCAGCAGCCCATTTAGCGGTGCCCGTATCGGGCAGTATTTT.

The rearrangement joins TRBV10-1 to TRBJ2-4, with 8 bases identical to TRBD2. This CDR3 comprises 20 residues. Germline CDR1 is WNHNN and CDR2 is SYGVQD (reference sequence). Trimming took 2 bases from V and 0 from J; bases not matched to a gene: 15. CDR3 DNA sequence: TGCGCCAGCAGTGAGCGCCCCCTCGGAGCGGGGGAAATAGCCAAAAACATTCAGTACTTC. Its translation: CASSERPLGAGEIAKNIQYF.

This clone was observed a few times. The chain links TRBV28 to TRBJ1-1; D is unclear. The length of the CDR3 is 13 residues. Deletions cut 6 bases from V and 0 bases from J, with 8 bases between. The V gene's germline CDR1 is MDHEN and CDR2 SYDVKM. CDR3 region: CASSTRLNTEAFF. The CDR3, as DNA: TGTGCCAGCAGCACTCGCCTGAACACTGAAGCTTTCTTT. The full variable domain, rest sourced from reference TRBV28 and TRBJ1-1, is DVKVTQSSRYLVKRTGEKVFLECVQDMDHENMFWYRQDPGLGLRLIYFSYDVKMKEKGDIPEGYSVSREKKERFSLILESASTNQTSMYLCASSTRLNTEAFFGQGTRLTVV.

This clone was picked up a small number of times. The chain joins TRBV29-1 to TRBJ1-1, with 7 positions matching TRBD1. Per the germline V gene, CDR1 is SQVTM and CDR2 is ANQGSEA. The CDR3 spans 12 residues. The junction had 5 bases not matched to a gene; V was cut back by 7 bases and J by 3 bases. The CDR3 region is CSGYRGDTEAFF. The CDR3 DNA follows: TGCAGCGGGTACAGGGGTGACACTGAAGCTTTCTTT.

This clone was seen a handful of times. In DNA, the CDR3 is TGTGCCAGCCGAGCCGGACTGACCTCCTACGAGCAGTACTTC. This sequence encodes CASRAGLTSYEQYF. The genes are TRBV18 and TRBJ2-7, with D possibly matching TRBD2 (5 bases). Trimming pared 8 bases from V and 0 bases from J, leaving 14 bases between. The CDR3 totals 14 residues. The germline CDR1 and CDR2 sequences are KGHSH and LQKENI.

The chain couples TRBV5-4 to TRBJ2-7; 9 bases fit TRBD2. This CDR3 has 16 residues. CDR1 is SGHNT, CDR2 YYREEE, per germline (reference sequence). The junction had 15 bases not matched to a gene; V was cut back by 7 bases and J by 4 bases. CDR3 nucleotides: TGTGCCAGCGCGGGAGGGCCGGCATCCCTTACGTACGAGCAGTACTTC. Its translation is CASAGGPASLTYEQYF.

This clone was observed once. The rearrangement uses TRBV29-1 and TRBJ1-2; maybe TRBD1 (6 bases). CDR3 length: 12 residues. Germline loops: CDR1 SQVTM, CDR2 ANQGSEA. V lost 6 bases, J lost 7 bases, and 15 bases lay in between. The CDR3 DNA sequence: TGCAGCGTGGGGGGGGCAGGGCTTGGCTACACCTTC. Translated: CSVGGAGLGYTF.

The rearrangement joins TRBV4-3 to TRBJ1-2; tentative D call: TRBD1 (5 bases). The CDR3 sequence is 15 residues long. Trimming removed 0 bases at V and 0 bases at J, with 8 bases between. Germline V gives CDR1 LGHNA, CDR2 YSLEER. This chain's CDR3 is CASSQDQTANYGYTF. The CDR3 region has the DNA TGCGCCAGCAGCCAAGACCAGACAGCTAACTATGGCTACACCTTC.

This clone showed up just once. This sequence joins TRBV15 and TRBJ1-4; no clear D gene. The germline gives CDR1 LNHNV, CDR2 YYDKDF (reference sequence). V lost 0 bases, J lost 0 bases, and 5 bases lay in between. This CDR3 has 15 residues. For the CDR3, the DNA is TGTGCCACCAGCAGAGACGGTACAACTAATGAAAAACTGTTTTTT. Amino acids: CATSRDGTTNEKLFF.

This clone was observed a few times. This chain links TRBV4-1 with TRBJ1-2; D gene uncertain. CDR1 and CDR2 from the germline V gene are MGHRA and YSYEKL. CDR3 size: 15 residues. V lost 0 bases and J lost 2, with 10 bases in between. CDR3 residues: CASSQDWTSNYGYTF. The CDR3 nucleotides are TGCGCCAGCAGCCAAGATTGGACTTCGAACTATGGCTACACCTTC.

The gene calls are TRBV30 and TRBJ2-2; tentative D call: TRBD2 (5 bases). This CDR3 has 14 amino acids. The V and J ends lost 6 bases and 2 bases respectively, with 13 bases between them. The V gene's germline CDR1 is GTSNPN and CDR2 SVGIG (reference sequence). The CDR3 DNA reads as TGTGCCTGTGGCGGACTGGCAAACACCGGGGAGCTGTTTTTT. Its protein product is CACGGLANTGELFF.

The J gene is TRBJ2-2, the V gene TRBV5-1, with 9 bases identical to TRBD2. Looked up from germline, CDR1 is SGHRS and CDR2 is YFSETQ. Losses at the gene ends were 0 bases for V and 3 bases for J; bases not matched to a gene: 6. The CDR3 loop spans 17 amino acids. The CDR3 DNA sequence: TGCGCCAGCAGCTTGGCGAGTACTAGCGGGTACACCGGGGAGCTGTTTTTT. Amino acids: CASSLASTSGYTGELFF. Drawing the rest from reference TRBV5-1 and TRBJ2-2, the complete variable domain is KAGVTQTPRYLIKTRGQQVTLSCSPISGHRSVSWYQQTPGQGLQFLFEYFSETQRNKGNFPGRFSGRQFSNSRSEMNVSTLELGDSALYLCASSLASTSGYTGELFFGEGSRLTVL.

CDR3 in amino acids: CASSPDTPDGELFF. The CDR3 nucleotides read TGTGCCAGCAGTCCGGACACTCCTGACGGGGAGCTGTTTTTT. V usage is TRBV6-1 and J usage is TRBJ2-2; maybe TRBD1 (5 bases). CDR1 is MNHNS and CDR2 is SASEGT in the germline V gene. This CDR3 spans 14 amino acids. V lost 5 bases and J 7 bases, leaving 14 bases between the germline ends.

The rearrangement links TRBV27 to TRBJ2-7, with 9 bases aligning to TRBD1. The germline CDR1 and CDR2 sequences are MNHEY and SMNVEV (reference sequence). CDR3 length: 17 residues. V trimming: 0 bases; J trimming: 0 bases; junction bases outside the gene matches: 6. CDR3 in amino acids: CASSLSKGQGYSYEQYF. CDR3 nucleotides: TGTGCCAGCAGTTTATCCAAGGGACAGGGATACTCCTACGAGCAGTACTTC.

This rearrangement joins TRBV7-9 to TRBJ2-7; D remains unclear. Germline V gene lookup returns CDR1 SEHNR and CDR2 FQNEAQ (reference sequence). V was pared by 1 base and J by 0 bases, with 7 bases between. This CDR3 spans 14 amino acids. The CDR3 region has the DNA TGTGCCAGCAGCTTAGGCTCGAGCTCCTACGAGCAGTACTTC. It codes for CASSLGSSSYEQYF.

On this clone: One end of the junction varies from germline; a read error may be responsible. V is TRBV7-9 and J is TRBJ1-3; 12 bases line up with TRBD1. This CDR3 has 18 amino acids. CDR1 is SEHNR and CDR2 is FQNEAQ in the germline V gene (reference sequence). The CDR3 region has the DNA TGTTCCAGCAGCTTAGTCGCCGGGGGACAGGGGGCTGAAAACACCATATATTTT. It encodes CSSSLVAGGQGAENTIYF.

The CDR3 sequence: CASSLVPQMNTEAFF. The CDR3 bases are TGTGCCAGCAGCTTGGTTCCACAAATGAACACTGAAGCTTTCTTT. The rearrangement links TRBV5-6 to TRBJ1-1; D unclear. V was clipped by 0 bases and J by 0 bases, with 9 bases between them. The CDR3 runs 15 residues. Germline V gene data show CDR1 as SGHDT and CDR2 as YYEEEE.

The chain is built from TRBV30 and TRBJ2-5; perhaps TRBD2 as D (6 bases). Germline CDR1 GTSNPN, CDR2 SVGIG (reference sequence). This CDR3 has 20 amino acids. The ends were cut back, 4 bases at V and 1 base at J, with 31 bases in the middle. The CDR3 protein is CAWILRISRGRMCFQETQYF. The CDR3 DNA follows: TGTGCCTGGATCCTACGGATATCCCGGGGGAGAATGTGCTTCCAAGAGACCCAGTACTTC. Drawing the rest from reference TRBV30 and TRBJ2-5, the complete variable domain is SQTIHQWPATLVQPVGSPLSLECTVEGTSNPNLYWYRQAAGRGLQLLFYSVGIGQISSEVPQNLSASRPQDRQFILSSKKLLLSDSGFYLCAWILRISRGRMCFQETQYFGPGTRLLVL.